The 2 T cell receptor beta chains given below trace back to one sample, sequenced in a study of identical twins. TCRdb itself ran the 5' RACE reads through MiXCR, one entry per CDR3 protein. The sample consists of a few hundred thousand distinct CDR3 sequences, roughly 9.9% of them appearing once. This sample also belongs to another study, concerning yellow fever vaccine responses in identical twins.

The sequenced sample consisted of PBMCs. These receptor sequences come from a woman under 30 in good health.

The J gene is TRBJ1-4, the V gene TRBV2; 7 bases are a match to TRBD1. V lost 5 bases to trimming and J lost 5 bases; unmatched junction nucleotides: 2. The germline V gene encodes CDR1 SNHLY and CDR2 FYNNEI. CDR3 length: 13 residues. This CDR3 reads CASSWDSNEKLFF. The DNA for the CDR3 is TGTGCCAGCAGTTGGGACAGCAATGAAAAACTGTTTTTT.

A few counts support this clonotype. CDR3 bases: TGTGCCAGCAGCTCAGCGAGACAGGGGAGCGGGGCCGGGGAGCTGTTTTTT. Translating it yields CASSSARQGSGAGELFF. This chain uses TRBV7-9 with TRBJ2-2, with D tentatively TRBD1 (8 bases). This CDR3 is 17 amino acids long. Per germline, CDR1 SEHNR and CDR2 FQNEAQ (reference sequence). With 4 bases removed from V and 6 bases from J, the gap between germline ends came to 21 bases.